These 11 T cell receptor beta chains were all obtained from the same sample, sequenced in a study of cytomegalovirus exposure and HLA in healthy donors. The PCR used 60 Vbeta and 13 Jbeta primers. The repertoire was sequenced with immunoSEQ multiplex PCR; TCRdb's copy has only in-frame clones and lacks some. Its table lists about 53,000 clones. Source material: PBMCs. These receptors were collected from a man between 18 and 35 years old in good health and CMV-seropositive.

The rearrangement links TRBV11-2 to TRBJ2-2; a weak D match, TRBD1 (6 bases). This CDR3 spans 16 amino acids. V was trimmed by 2 bases and J by 2 bases, leaving 12 bases between them. Germline assignment: CDR1 SGHAT and CDR2 FQNNGV. The DNA of the CDR3 is TGTGCCAGCAGCTTACCCAGGACAGCTAACACCGGGGAGCTGTTTTTT. Translating it yields CASSLPRTANTGELFF.

On this clone: Germline and junction disagree at one end, which may indicate a read error. The V gene is TRBV2, the J gene TRBJ2-1; 7 nucleotides agree with TRBD2. CDR1 and CDR2 (germline): SNHLY, FYNNEI. This CDR3 is 12 amino acids long. CDR3: CASSPQTSSKVF. The CDR3 bases are TGTGCCAGCAGTCCCCAGACTAGCAGCAAAGTCTTC.

The chain joins TRBV21-1 to TRBJ1-5; no check of the table's D call, TRBD1, against the DNA was made. TRBV21-1 is a pseudogene. The CDR3 length is 12 residues. CDR3 DNA sequence: TGTGCCAACCTTGACAGGGATCAGCCCCAGCATTTT. Protein product: CANLDRDQPQHF.

V and J are TRBV30 and TRBJ1-2; 9 bases map to TRBD1. CDR1 and CDR2 from the germline V gene are GTSNPN and SVGIG (reference sequence). V gave up 6 bases and J gave up 7 bases; unmatched junction bases: 6. The CDR3 has 12 residues. CDR3 residues: CACTGGVAGYTF. CDR3 in DNA: TGTGCCTGTACAGGGGGCGTTGCTGGCTACACCTTC.

The chain links TRBV7-8 to TRBJ1-3; unclear D gene. Between the trimmed V and J ends, which lost 3 bases and 8 bases, there was a span of 20 bases. This CDR3 region has 16 residues. CDR1 SGHVS and CDR2 FQNEAQ come from the germline V gene. CDR3 sequence: CASSFTPRGRADTIYF. The CDR3 DNA is TGTGCCAGCAGCTTCACCCCACGTGGGAGGGCTGACACCATATATTTT.

The gene calls are TRBV29-1 and TRBJ2-5; D is perhaps TRBD2 (6 bases). V was clipped by 8 bases and J by 2 bases, with 15 bases between them. The CDR3 totals 13 residues. Germline assignment: CDR1 SQVTM and CDR2 ANQGSEA. The DNA for the CDR3 is TGCAGCTCTCTCGGGAGCGAGCAAGAGACCCAGTACTTC. This codes for CSSLGSEQETQYF.

The chain employs TRBV7-3 and TRBJ1-1, with D hard to call. The V end was cut by 5 bases, the J end by 0 bases, with 7 bases between. The CDR3 consists of 13 residues. Germline V lookup: CDR1 SGHTA, CDR2 FQGTGA. In DNA form, the CDR3 reads TGTGCCAGCAGCAGCGGAATGAACACTGAAGCTTTCTTT. Residues: CASSSGMNTEAFF.

The rearrangement links TRBV19 to TRBJ2-2; D is uncertain. Germline CDR1 LNHDA, CDR2 SQIVND (reference sequence). Trimming took 6 bases from V and 1 from J, leaving 9 bases between them. The CDR3 length is 14 residues. CDR3 residues: CASRLGLNTGELFF. CDR3 nucleotide sequence: TGTGCCAGTAGGCTAGGTTTGAACACCGGGGAGCTGTTTTTT.

V usage is TRBV7-8 and J usage is TRBJ1-2; D remains unclear. The CDR3 consists of 16 residues. Per germline, CDR1 SGHVS and CDR2 FQNEAQ. V shed 0 bases and J shed 4 bases, with 15 bases lying between them. The CDR3 is CASSLALVTGIYGYTF. CDR3 DNA sequence: TGTGCCAGCAGCTTAGCGTTGGTAACGGGGATCTATGGCTACACCTTC.

The chain employs TRBV6-1 and TRBJ2-2; tentatively, D is TRBD1 (5 bases). The germline CDR1 and CDR2 sequences are MNHNS and SASEGT. Trimming took off 8 bases at V and 6 bases at J, with 19 bases between the two ends. The CDR3 has 15 residues. The CDR3 coding sequence is TGTGCCAGCCGGCAGGGAATTTCAAGGGCCGGGGAGCTGTTTTTT. As protein: CASRQGISRAGELFF.

CDR3 amino acids: CASSHGTGGGEKLFF. In DNA, the CDR3 is TGTGCCAGCAGCCACGGGACAGGGGGCGGGGAAAAACTGTTTTTT. The chain links TRBV5-8 to TRBJ1-4; the match to TRBD1 covers 12 bases. The CDR3 loop spans 15 amino acids. Germline V gene lookup returns CDR1 SGHTS and CDR2 YDEGEE. V lost 4 bases to trimming and J lost 8 bases; unmatched junction nucleotides: 6.